The clone carrying this T cell receptor (beta chain) was found many times. TCRdb reprocessed the RT-PCR reads with MiXCR, giving one entry per CDR3 protein. This sample has about 780,000 distinct CDR3 sequences, with about 18% found just once. This entry belongs to a study of response to subunit inactivated influenza vaccine. Trimming stripped 1 base from V and 8 bases from J, with 18 bases between. Germline lookup yields CDR1 LGHNA and CDR2 YNFKEQ. This CDR3 contains 17 residues. The sample in question was PBMCs from blood, obtained 4 to 6 days after vaccination. The chain employs TRBV4-2 and TRBJ1-6, with D possibly being TRBD1 (5 bases). The source is a man aged 50 to 59 who received an inactivated influenza vaccine. The CDR3 DNA sequence: TGTGCCAGCAGCCAAGTGTTCGCGGCCGGGGGGGATTCACCCCTCCACTTT. Translated, it gives CASSQVFAAGGDSPLHF.